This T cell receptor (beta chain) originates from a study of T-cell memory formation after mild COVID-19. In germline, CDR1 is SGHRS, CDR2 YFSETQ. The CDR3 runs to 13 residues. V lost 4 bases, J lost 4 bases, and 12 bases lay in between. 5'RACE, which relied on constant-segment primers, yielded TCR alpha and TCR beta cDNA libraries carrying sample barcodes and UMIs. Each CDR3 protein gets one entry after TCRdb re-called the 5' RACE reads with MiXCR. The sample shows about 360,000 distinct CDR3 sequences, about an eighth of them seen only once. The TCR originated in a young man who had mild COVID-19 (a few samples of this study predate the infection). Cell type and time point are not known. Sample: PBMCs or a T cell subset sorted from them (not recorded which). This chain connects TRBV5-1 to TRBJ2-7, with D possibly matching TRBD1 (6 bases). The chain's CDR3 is CASSPGAVYEQYF. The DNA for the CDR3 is TGCGCCAGCAGCCCAGGGGCAGTATACGAGCAGTACTTC.